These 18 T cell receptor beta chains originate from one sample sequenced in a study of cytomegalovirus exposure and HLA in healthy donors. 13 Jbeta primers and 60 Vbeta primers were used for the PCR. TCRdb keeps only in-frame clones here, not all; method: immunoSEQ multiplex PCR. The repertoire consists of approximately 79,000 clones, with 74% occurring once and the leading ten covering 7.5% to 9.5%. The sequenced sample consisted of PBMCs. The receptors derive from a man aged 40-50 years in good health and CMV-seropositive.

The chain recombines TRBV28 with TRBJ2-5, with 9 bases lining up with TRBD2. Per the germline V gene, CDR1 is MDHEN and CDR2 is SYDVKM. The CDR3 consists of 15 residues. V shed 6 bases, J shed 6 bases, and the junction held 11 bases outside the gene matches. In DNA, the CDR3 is TGTGCCAGCAGGCTTGACAGGGCGGGAGGGAAGACCCAGTACTTC. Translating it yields CASRLDRAGGKTQYF.

CDR3 residues: CASSVVNYGYTF. In DNA form, the CDR3 reads TGTGCCAGCAGTGTCGTCAACTATGGCTACACCTTC. The chain uses TRBV6-1 and TRBJ1-2; D call uncertain. CDR1 MNHNS and CDR2 SASEGT come from the germline V gene. V was shortened by 4 bases and J by 2 bases, with 5 bases between the two germline ends. The CDR3 extends over 12 amino acids.

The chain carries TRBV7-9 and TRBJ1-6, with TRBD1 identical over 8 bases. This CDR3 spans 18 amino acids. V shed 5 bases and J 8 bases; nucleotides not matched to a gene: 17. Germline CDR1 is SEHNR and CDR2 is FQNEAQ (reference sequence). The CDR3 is CASSLKAQGAALDSPLHF. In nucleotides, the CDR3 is TGTGCCAGCAGCCTTAAAGCGCAGGGGGCGGCCCTCGATTCACCCCTCCACTTT.

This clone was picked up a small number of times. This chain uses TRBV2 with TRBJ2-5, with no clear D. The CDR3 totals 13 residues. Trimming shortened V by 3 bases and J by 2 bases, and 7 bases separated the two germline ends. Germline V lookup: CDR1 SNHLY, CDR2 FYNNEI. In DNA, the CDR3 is TGTGCCAGCAGTGAGTTAGAGCAAGAGACCCAGTACTTC. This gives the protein CASSELEQETQYF. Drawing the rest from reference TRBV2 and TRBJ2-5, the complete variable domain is EPEVTQTPSHQVTQMGQEVILRCVPISNHLYFYWYRQILGQKVEFLVSFYNNEISEKSEIFDDQFSVERPDGSNFTLKIRSTKLEDSAMYFCASSELEQETQYFGPGTRLLVL.

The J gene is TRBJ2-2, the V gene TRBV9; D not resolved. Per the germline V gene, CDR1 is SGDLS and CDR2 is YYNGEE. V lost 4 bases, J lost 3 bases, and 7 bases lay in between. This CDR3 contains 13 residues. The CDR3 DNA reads TGTGCCAGCAGCCCCGGTGACACCGGGGAGCTGTTTTTT. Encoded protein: CASSPGDTGELFF.

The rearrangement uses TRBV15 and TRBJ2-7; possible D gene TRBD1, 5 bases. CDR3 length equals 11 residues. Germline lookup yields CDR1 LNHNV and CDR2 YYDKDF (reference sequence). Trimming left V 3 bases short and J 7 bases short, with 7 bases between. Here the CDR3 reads CATSRGLEQYF. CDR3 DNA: TGTGCCACCAGCAGGGGGCTGGAGCAGTACTTC.

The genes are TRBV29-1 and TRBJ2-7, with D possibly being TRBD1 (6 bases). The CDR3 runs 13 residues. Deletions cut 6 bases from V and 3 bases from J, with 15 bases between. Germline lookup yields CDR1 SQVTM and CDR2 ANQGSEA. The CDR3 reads CSVWRTDVYEQYF. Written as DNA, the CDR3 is TGCAGCGTATGGAGGACAGACGTCTACGAGCAGTACTTC.

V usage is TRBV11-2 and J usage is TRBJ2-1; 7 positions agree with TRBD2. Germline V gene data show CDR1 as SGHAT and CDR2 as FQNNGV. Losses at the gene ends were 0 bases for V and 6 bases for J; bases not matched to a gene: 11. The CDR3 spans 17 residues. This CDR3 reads CASSLDSAGREVNEQFF. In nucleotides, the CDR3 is TGTGCCAGCAGCTTAGATTCAGCCGGACGGGAGGTCAATGAGCAGTTCTTC.

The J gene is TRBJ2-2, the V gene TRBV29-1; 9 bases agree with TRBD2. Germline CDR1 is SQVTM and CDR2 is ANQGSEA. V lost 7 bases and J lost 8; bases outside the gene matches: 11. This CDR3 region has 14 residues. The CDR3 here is CSAVRVAGVGELFF. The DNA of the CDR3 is TGCAGCGCAGTGAGGGTAGCGGGAGTTGGGGAGCTGTTTTTT.

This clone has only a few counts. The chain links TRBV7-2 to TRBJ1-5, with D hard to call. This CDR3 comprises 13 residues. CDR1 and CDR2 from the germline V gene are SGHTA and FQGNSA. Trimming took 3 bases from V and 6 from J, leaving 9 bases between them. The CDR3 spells CASSFGGFQPQHF. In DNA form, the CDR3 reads TGTGCCAGCAGCTTCGGAGGGTTTCAGCCCCAGCATTTT.

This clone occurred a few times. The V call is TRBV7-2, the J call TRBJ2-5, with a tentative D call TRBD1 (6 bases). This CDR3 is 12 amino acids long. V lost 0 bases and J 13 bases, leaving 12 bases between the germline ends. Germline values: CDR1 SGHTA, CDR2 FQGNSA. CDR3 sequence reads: CASSLARQERYF. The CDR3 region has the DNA TGTGCCAGCAGCTTAGCGCGACAGGAGAGGTACTTC.

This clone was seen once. CDR3 in amino acids: CASSFTSALTDTQYF. CDR3 sequence (DNA): TGTGCCAGCAGCTTCACTAGCGCGTTGACAGATACGCAGTATTTT. This chain joins TRBV11-3 and TRBJ2-3; 7 bases line up with TRBD2. CDR3 length: 15 amino acids. V dropped 3 bases and J dropped 3; count of bases not matched to a gene: 6. Germline CDR1 reads SGHNT; CDR2 reads YENEEA.

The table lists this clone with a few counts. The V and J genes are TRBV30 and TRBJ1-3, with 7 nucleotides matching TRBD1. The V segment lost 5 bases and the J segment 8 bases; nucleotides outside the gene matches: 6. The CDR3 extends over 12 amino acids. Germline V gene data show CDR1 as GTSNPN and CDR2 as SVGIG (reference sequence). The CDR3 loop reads CAWRDSRYTIYF. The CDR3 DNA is TGTGCCTGGCGGGACAGTCGCTACACCATATATTTT.

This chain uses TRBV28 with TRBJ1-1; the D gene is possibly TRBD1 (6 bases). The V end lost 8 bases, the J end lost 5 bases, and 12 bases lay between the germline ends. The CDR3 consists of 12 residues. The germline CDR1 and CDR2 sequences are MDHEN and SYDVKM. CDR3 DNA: TGTGCCAGCCGCGCAGGGGAGACTGAAGCTTTCTTT. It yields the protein CASRAGETEAFF.

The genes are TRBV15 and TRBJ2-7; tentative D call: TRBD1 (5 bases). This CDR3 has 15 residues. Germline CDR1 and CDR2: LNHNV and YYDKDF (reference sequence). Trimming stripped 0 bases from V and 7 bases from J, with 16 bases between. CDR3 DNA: TGTGCCACCAGCAGAGAAATCGGCAGGGCAGGGGAGCAGTACTTC. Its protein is CATSREIGRAGEQYF.

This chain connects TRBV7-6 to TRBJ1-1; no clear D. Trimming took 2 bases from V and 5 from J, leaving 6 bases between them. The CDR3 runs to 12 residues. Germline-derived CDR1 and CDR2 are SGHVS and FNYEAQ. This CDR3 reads CASSLMSTEAFF. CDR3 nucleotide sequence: TGTGCCAGCAGCTTAATGAGTACTGAAGCTTTCTTT.

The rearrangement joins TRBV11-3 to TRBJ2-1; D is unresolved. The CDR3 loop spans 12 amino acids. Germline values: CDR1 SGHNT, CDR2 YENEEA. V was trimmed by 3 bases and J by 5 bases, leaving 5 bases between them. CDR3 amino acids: CASSFSNNEQFF. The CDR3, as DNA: TGTGCCAGCAGCTTTAGTAACAATGAGCAGTTCTTC.

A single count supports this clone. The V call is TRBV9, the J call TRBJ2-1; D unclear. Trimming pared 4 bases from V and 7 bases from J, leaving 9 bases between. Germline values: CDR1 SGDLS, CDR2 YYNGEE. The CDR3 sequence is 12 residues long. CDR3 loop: CASSPQVNEQFF. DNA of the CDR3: TGTGCCAGCAGCCCCCAGGTTAATGAGCAGTTCTTC.